Below, 24 T cell receptor beta chains from the same sample are listed, as sequenced in a study of blood T cell repertoires in COVID-19. The repertoire was sequenced with immunoSEQ multiplex PCR; TCRdb's copy has only in-frame clones and lacks some. The sample lists about 200,000 clones; 88% were seen once. Sequencing was done on a sample of peripheral blood. The receptors come from a man younger than 35 with active or convalescent COVID-19.

The rearrangement uses TRBV6-2 or TRBV6-3 and TRBJ1-2, with unresolved D. V was shortened by 3 bases and J by 5 bases, with 19 bases between the two germline ends. The germline V gene has CDR1 MNHEY and CDR2 SVGEGT. The CDR3 runs 16 residues. For the CDR3, the DNA is TGTGCCAGCAGTTATTCGGGCTCAAAAAGCGGATATGGCTACACCTTC. The encoded protein is CASSYSGSKSGYGYTF.

As for this clone: The sample contains more than one DNA sequence encoding this CDR3. The V call is TRBV5-4, the J call TRBJ2-5, with TRBD2 matching 8 bases. The CDR3 totals 15 residues. Germline assignment: CDR1 SGHNT and CDR2 YYREEE (reference sequence). Losses at the gene ends were 0 bases for V and 5 bases for J; bases not matched to a gene: 6. The CDR3 loop is CASSLVLAGTETQYF. The CDR3 DNA is TGTGCCAGCAGCTTGGTGTTAGCGGGGACCGAGACCCAGTACTTC.

The chain recombines TRBV18 with TRBJ2-5; D gene uncertain. Germline CDR1 is KGHSH and CDR2 is LQKENI. V lost 2 bases and J 2 bases, leaving 6 bases between the germline ends. This CDR3 has 13 residues. Here the CDR3 reads CASSPGQQETQYF. Written as DNA, the CDR3 is TGTGCCAGCTCACCAGGGCAACAAGAGACCCAGTACTTC.

This rearrangement joins TRBV12-3 or TRBV12-4 to TRBJ2-7; D remains ambiguous. Trimming shortened V by 3 bases and J by 6 bases, and 9 bases separated the two germline ends. There are 12 residues in the CDR3. For the CDR3, the DNA is TGTGCCAGCAGTTTCTACCCCGGCGAGCAGTACTTC. Translated: CASSFYPGEQYF.

The genes are TRBV9 and TRBJ1-1; tentatively, D is TRBD1 (6 bases). This CDR3 spans 15 amino acids. V was clipped by 4 bases and J by 1 base, with 14 bases between them. From germline, CDR1 is SGDLS and CDR2 YYNGEE. Here the CDR3 reads CASSTHQGQNTEAFF. The CDR3 DNA reads TGTGCCAGCAGCACACACCAGGGGCAGAACACTGAAGCTTTCTTT.

CDR3 loop: CASTQGYTEAFF. For the CDR3, the DNA is TGTGCCAGCACCCAGGGGTACACTGAAGCTTTCTTT. This chain joins TRBV2 and TRBJ1-1; weak D call: TRBD1 (6 bases). The V and J ends lost 7 bases and 3 bases respectively, with 9 bases between them. CDR3 size: 12 residues. Germline V gene data show CDR1 as SNHLY and CDR2 as FYNNEI. The full variable domain, in which reference TRBV2 and TRBJ1-1 provide the parts outside the CDR3, is EPEVTQTPSHQVTQMGQEVILRCVPISNHLYFYWYRQILGQKVEFLVSFYNNEISEKSEIFDDQFSVERPDGSNFTLKIRSTKLEDSAMYFCASTQGYTEAFFGQGTRLTVV.

The V and J genes are TRBV12-5 and TRBJ1-1; 9 nucleotides match TRBD1. The CDR3 is 14 amino acids. Germline V lookup: CDR1 LGHNT, CDR2 FRNRAP. Trimming removed 10 bases from V and 4 bases from J; junction bases left unmatched: 10. As DNA, the CDR3 is TGTGCTACTAAACAGGGGGCAAAGGGCACTGAAGCTTTCTTT. As protein: CATKQGAKGTEAFF.

The chain links TRBV12-5 to TRBJ1-3; D ambiguous. V lost 0 bases and J lost 0, with 18 bases in between. Germline V gene data show CDR1 as LGHNT and CDR2 as FRNRAP. This CDR3 spans 19 amino acids. The CDR3 DNA reads as TGTGCTAGTGGTTTGGTACTATTCCCGCCCTCCAGCTCTGGAAACACCATATATTTT. Amino acid sequence: CASGLVLFPPSSSGNTIYF.

DNA of the CDR3: TGTGCCAGCAGCCCCCGTATCCAGACTAGCGGGTCTAATGAGCAGTTCTTC. This gives the protein CASSPRIQTSGSNEQFF. The chain uses TRBV9 and TRBJ2-1; 10 positions match TRBD2. The CDR3 runs to 17 residues. The germline CDR1 and CDR2 sequences are SGDLS and YYNGEE. J gave up 7 bases and V 4 bases, and 14 bases lay outside the gene matches. The whole variable domain, filled in from reference TRBV9 and TRBJ2-1, reads DSGVTQTPKHLITATGQRVTLRCSPRSGDLSVYWYQQSLDQGLQFLIQYYNGEERAKGNILERFSAQQFPDLHSELNLSSLELGDSALYFCASSPRIQTSGSNEQFFGPGTRLTVL.

The chain is built from TRBV14 and TRBJ2-3, with unresolved D. V lost 6 bases to trimming and J lost 7 bases, with 14 bases between them. This CDR3 is 13 amino acids long. Germline V CDR1 and CDR2: SGHDN, FVKESK. The CDR3 sequence is CASRGPPGYTQYF. The CDR3 region has the DNA TGTGCCAGCAGAGGTCCGCCGGGTTATACGCAGTATTTT.

The V and J genes are TRBV19 and TRBJ2-7; a weak D match, TRBD1 (6 bases). Germline CDR1 reads LNHDA; CDR2 reads SQIVND (reference sequence). The length of the CDR3 is 16 residues. Deletions cut 5 bases from V and 2 bases from J, with 19 bases between. Written as DNA, the CDR3 is TGTGCCAGTAGTCCTGCTGCAGGGGTGAGAGCCTACGAGCAGTACTTC. Protein: CASSPAAGVRAYEQYF.

The V call is TRBV6-1, the J call TRBJ2-2, with D perhaps TRBD1 (5 bases). The CDR3 contains 16 residues. Germline CDR1 reads MNHNS; CDR2 reads SASEGT. The V end lost 0 bases, the J end lost 1 base, and 9 bases lay between the germline ends. The CDR3 DNA follows: TGTGCCAGCAGTGAAGCCCGCAGGGAGAACACCGGGGAGCTGTTTTTT. It specifies CASSEARRENTGELFF.

The chain links TRBV2 to TRBJ1-5, with D possibly matching TRBD1 (6 bases). The CDR3 consists of 16 residues. V lost 4 bases and J lost 2, with 15 bases in between. Germline CDR1 is SNHLY and CDR2 is FYNNEI. The CDR3, as DNA: TGTGCCAGCAGTGTATCAGGCAGGGGAGGCAATCAGCCCCAGCATTTT. Protein sequence: CASSVSGRGGNQPQHF.

The gene calls are TRBV11-2 and TRBJ2-7; the match to TRBD2 covers 13 bases. V gave up 5 bases and J gave up 2 bases; unmatched junction bases: 3. This CDR3 is 15 amino acids long. The germline V gene encodes CDR1 SGHAT and CDR2 FQNNGV. The DNA for the CDR3 is TGTGCCAGCAGCGTGGGACTAGCGGGAACCTACGAGCAGTACTTC. Encoded protein: CASSVGLAGTYEQYF.

The J gene is TRBJ1-4, the V gene TRBV12-2; the table's D call of TRBD1 was not tested on the DNA. TRBV12-2 is labeled a pseudogene. The CDR3 is 17 amino acids. CDR3 in DNA: TGTGCAAGTCGCTTAGCGGGACAGGGGCGAGATAATGAAAAACTGTTTTTT. Translated, it gives CASRLAGQGRDNEKLFF.

This chain joins TRBV3-1 (or the pseudogene TRBV3-2) and TRBJ2-1; 9 nucleotides line up with TRBD1. This CDR3 has 13 residues. The V gene end was trimmed by 3 bases and the J gene end by 8 bases; junction bases not matched to a gene: 2. Germline CDR1 is LGHDT and CDR2 is YNNKEL (reference sequence). The DNA of the CDR3 is TGTGCCAGCAGCCACCGGACAGGGGATGAGCAGTTCTTC. Amino acids: CASSHRTGDEQFF.

V and J are TRBV13 and TRBJ2-3; TRBD2 agrees at 11 bases. CDR1 PRHDT and CDR2 FYEKMQ come from the germline V gene (reference sequence). V was clipped by 4 bases and J by 0 bases; unmatched bases: 12. The CDR3 covers 19 residues. Here the CDR3 reads CASSSRRLAGSTSTDTQYF. The CDR3 bases are TGTGCCAGCAGCTCCCGACGACTAGCGGGGAGCACTAGCACAGATACGCAGTATTTT.

The rearrangement uses TRBV6-2 or TRBV6-3 and TRBJ2-3; 12 nucleotides align to TRBD1. The germline CDR1 and CDR2 sequences are MNHEY and SVGEGT. This CDR3 has 20 amino acids. The V gene end was trimmed by 2 bases and the J gene end by 3 bases; junction bases not matched to a gene: 15. CDR3 sequence (DNA): TGTGCCAGCAGTTACCCCGCAAGGTGGTCGGGACAGGGGGCGACAGATACGCAGTATTTT. Protein product: CASSYPARWSGQGATDTQYF.

The chain recombines TRBV18 with TRBJ2-1; the match to TRBD2 covers 9 bases. After removal of 2 bases from V and 9 bases from J, the junction contained 8 bases not matched to a gene. The CDR3 sequence is 15 residues long. CDR1 KGHSH and CDR2 LQKENI come from the germline V gene. The CDR3: CASSPMAGGPLEQFF. CDR3 sequence (DNA): TGTGCCAGCTCACCAATGGCGGGAGGGCCCCTTGAGCAGTTCTTC.

This clone was seen only a few times. The rearrangement joins TRBV7-2 to TRBJ2-2, with a weak D call TRBD1 (6 bases). Trimming took 2 bases from V and 2 from J, leaving 12 bases between them. The germline CDR1 and CDR2 sequences are SGHTA and FQGNSA. The CDR3 loop spans 16 amino acids. The DNA for the CDR3 is TGTGCCAGCAGCTTAAGAGGGACACCAAACACCGGGGAGCTGTTTTTT. Encoded protein: CASSLRGTPNTGELFF.

The rearrangement links TRBV13 to TRBJ2-3, with TRBD2 matching over 13 bases. Trimming cost V 5 bases and J 5 bases; bases outside gene matches: 13. There are 18 residues in the CDR3. Germline loops: CDR1 PRHDT, CDR2 FYEKMQ (reference sequence). CDR3 sequence: CASSTSTSGRAPGDTQYF. Here the CDR3 DNA reads TGTGCCAGCAGCACATCAACTAGCGGGAGGGCCCCCGGAGATACGCAGTATTTT.

The V and J genes are TRBV19 and TRBJ1-3; TRBD1 aligns across 7 bases. The trim removed 3 bases at V and 4 bases at J, leaving 6 bases unmatched. CDR1 and CDR2 from the germline V gene are LNHDA and SQIVND (reference sequence). This CDR3 is 15 amino acids long. CDR3 in amino acids: CASSIDREAGNTIYF. The CDR3 coding sequence is TGTGCCAGTAGTATCGACAGGGAGGCCGGAAACACCATATATTTT.

The rearrangement joins TRBV2 to TRBJ1-2; 9 bases align to TRBD1. Per germline, CDR1 SNHLY and CDR2 FYNNEI. This CDR3 has 15 amino acids. J gave up 4 bases and V 7 bases, and 10 bases lay outside the gene matches. CDR3 sequence reads: CASIQQGAESYGYTF. CDR3 bases: TGTGCCAGCATCCAACAGGGGGCGGAGAGCTATGGCTACACCTTC.

The chain has TRBV14 and TRBJ2-7; D gene unclear. CDR1 and CDR2 from the germline V gene are SGHDN and FVKESK. V lost 1 base to trimming and J lost 0 bases, with 13 bases between them. CDR3 length equals 16 residues. For the CDR3, the DNA is TGTGCCAGCAGCCAAGGGGCCAGGTCCGGCTCCTACGAGCAGTACTTC. It is translated as CASSQGARSGSYEQYF.